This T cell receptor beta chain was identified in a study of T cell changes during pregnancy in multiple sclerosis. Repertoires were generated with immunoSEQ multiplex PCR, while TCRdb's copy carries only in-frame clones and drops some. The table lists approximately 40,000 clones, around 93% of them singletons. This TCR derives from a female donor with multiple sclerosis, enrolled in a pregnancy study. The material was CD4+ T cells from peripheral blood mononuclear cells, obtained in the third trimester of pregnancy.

The CDR3 region has the DNA TGTGCCAGCAGCAGGACAGGGGCAAACACCGGGGAGCTGTTTTTT. The encoded protein is CASSRTGANTGELFF. V is TRBV2 and J is TRBJ2-2; 9 bases map to TRBD1. The germline CDR1 and CDR2 sequences are SNHLY and FYNNEI. The J segment lost 2 bases and the V segment lost 6 bases, leaving 4 bases of the junction unmatched. There are 15 residues in the CDR3.